Included here is one T cell receptor beta chain sequence, with context. Its antigen is undetermined. The junction does not match germline at one end; this may be a read error. Treatment in this sample: approximately 9-day PBMC culture with coronavirus spike peptide pools or control peptides (ViraFEST assay). Gathering of the CD4+ T cells, from the unexposed donor, took place before the COVID-19 pandemic (2011-2018). The data were obtained in a study of vaccination and CD4 T cells after COVID-19. Germline CDR1 reads SNHLY; CDR2 reads FYNNEI. The CDR3 spans 14 residues. Oncomine TCR Beta short-read sequencing was applied to DNA from cultured CD4+ T cells. In this case, cultured CD4+ T cells provided the extracted genomic DNA. TCRdb reprocessed the PCR reads via MiXCR and lists one record per CDR3 protein. The data contain under 8,000 distinct CDR3 sequences, around two fifths of them singletons.

The receptor comes from a human donor in good health. The sample was CD4+ T cells from blood, cultured in vitro. The rearrangement uses TRBV2 and TRBJ2-3; 9 bases agree with TRBD1. The CDR3 loop is CASSGTISGTGLHF. CDR3 nucleotide sequence: TGTGCCAGCAGTGGAACGATTAGTGGGACAGGGCTCCATTTT.